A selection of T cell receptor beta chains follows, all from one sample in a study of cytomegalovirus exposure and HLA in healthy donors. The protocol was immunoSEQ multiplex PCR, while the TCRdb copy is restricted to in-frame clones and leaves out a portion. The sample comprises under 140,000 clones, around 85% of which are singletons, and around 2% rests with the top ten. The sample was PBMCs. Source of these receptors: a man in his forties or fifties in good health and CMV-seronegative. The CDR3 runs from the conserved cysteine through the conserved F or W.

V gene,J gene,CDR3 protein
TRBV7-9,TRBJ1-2,CASRGGLFNGYTF
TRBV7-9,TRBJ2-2,CASSFIVAGGRRNTGELFF
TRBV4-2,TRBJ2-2,CASSLGSVSNTGELFF
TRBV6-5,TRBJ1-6,CASSYSHSPLHF
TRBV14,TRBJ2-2,CASSQARAGELFF
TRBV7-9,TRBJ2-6,CASSFDRGRTGANVLTF
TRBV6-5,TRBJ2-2,CASSRTGGIPGELFF
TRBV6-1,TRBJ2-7,CASSGLRAGQGYEQYF
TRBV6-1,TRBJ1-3,CASSRTDSGNTIYF
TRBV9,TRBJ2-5,CASSGQGGTVNQETQYF
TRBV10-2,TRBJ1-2,CASDSKEGYGYTF
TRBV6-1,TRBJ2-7,CASSEAQRGPGEQYF
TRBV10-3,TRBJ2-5,CAISGGQGNDRTQYF
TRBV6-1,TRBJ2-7,CASSARRSYEQYF
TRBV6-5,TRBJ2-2,CASATRDGVTGELFF
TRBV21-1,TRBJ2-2,CASSLGSAGGANTGELFF
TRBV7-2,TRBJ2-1,CASSPLAGGLEQFF
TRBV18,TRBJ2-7,CASSPKREPYEQYF
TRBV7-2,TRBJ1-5,CASSLSSNQPQHF
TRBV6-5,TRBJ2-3,CASGGTTPDTQYF
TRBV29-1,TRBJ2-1,CSVRGGPYNEQFF
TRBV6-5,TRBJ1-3,CASSLIAGGNTIYF
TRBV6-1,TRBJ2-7,CASRPERSEQYF
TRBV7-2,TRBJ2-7,CASSGIRGTSGGAIEQYF
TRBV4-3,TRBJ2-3,CASSQRPGLEDTQYF
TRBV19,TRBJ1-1,CASSIPPERIAFF
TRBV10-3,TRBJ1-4,CAISDGSEKLFF
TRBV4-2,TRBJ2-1,CASSQGRSRLSSYNEQFF
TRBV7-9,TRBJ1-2,CASSEGAGDGNYGYTF
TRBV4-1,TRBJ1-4,CASSQVLTNEKLFF
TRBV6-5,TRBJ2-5,CASSYSDGSQETQYF
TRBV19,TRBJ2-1,CASSILRLAGANEQFF
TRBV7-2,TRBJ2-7,CASSPGQGASYEQYF
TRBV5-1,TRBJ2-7,CASSPGQDSSYEQYF
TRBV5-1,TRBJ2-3,CASSLDGGVDTQYF
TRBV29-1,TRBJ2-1,CSVVVVLVNEQFF